The clone carrying this T cell receptor beta chain appeared a single time. The record originates from a study of blood T cell repertoires in COVID-19. Overall study context: COVID-19 samples collected from the United States, Italy and Spain covered acute and convalescent phases. In each case, the material was cDNA or gDNA derived from T cells, B-cell-depleted T cells, or PBMCs.

In the authors' workflow: Reference gene primer amplification gave estimated nucleated cell counts. Using immunoSEQ multiplex PCR, the repertoire was profiled, and TCRdb retains in-frame clones only, with some absent. D and trimming come from the DNA, and the V and J calls and clone size come from that table. Of approximately 150,000 clones listed, about 81% are singletons. The CDR3 runs to 16 residues. With 2 bases removed from V and 1 base from J, the gap between germline ends came to 12 bases. Germline CDR1 is MNHNS and CDR2 is SASEGT. The rearrangement uses TRBV6-1 and TRBJ2-1; D is possibly TRBD2 (6 bases). Sample: PBMCs or T cells enriched from blood (not recorded which). The origin of this receptor is a man aged 40-49 years with acute COVID-19. The CDR3 reads CASSELWEVSYNEQFF. The DNA for the CDR3 is TGTGCCAGCAGTGAACTCTGGGAGGTTTCCTACAATGAGCAGTTCTTC.